The clone carrying this T cell receptor beta chain was seen once. Its antigen is not known. Libraries of TCR beta were made from roughly 1.8 micrograms of genomic DNA that came from cryopreserved PBMCs. From germline, CDR1 is SEHNR and CDR2 FQNEAQ (reference sequence). V was pared by 5 bases and J by 6 bases, with 9 bases of the junction left unmatched. This CDR3 is 15 amino acids long. This entry belongs to a study of cytotoxic CD8 clonotypes in ibrutinib-treated CLL. At the level of the study: After median around 5.5 years, roughly 14 stayed in remission, approximately twelve progressed; responses about 25 partial, 2 complete.

Method: immunoSEQ multiplex PCR; TCRdb's copy keeps in-frame clones and lacks some. The table lists more than 150,000 clones, about two thirds of them singletons. Study results and limitations: Clonality went higher at ibrutinib response and then dropped back toward baseline at progression.

The clonotype originates from a human donor with chronic lymphocytic leukemia. Material: PBMCs, obtained after 24 months of ibrutinib treatment. J is TRBJ1-4 and V is TRBV7-9; TRBD1 matches at 7 bases. CDR3 residues: CASSRTTGLDEKLFF. The CDR3 DNA is TGTGCCAGCAGCCGCACGACAGGGCTGGATGAAAAACTGTTTTTT.